The clone carrying this T cell receptor beta chain was seen at least ten times. This sample was taken from a study of molecular identifiers for immune sequencing clone quantification. Study details: Split five ways in replicates, RNA from approximately 20,000 or 98,000 naive CD8 cells had four portions sequenced.

CDR1 MNHEY and CDR2 SMNVEV come from the germline V gene (reference sequence). Trimming removed 4 bases from V and 4 bases from J; junction bases left unmatched: 3. The CDR3 extends over 13 amino acids. Libraries used about 19,000 to 1,100,000 sorted naive CD8 T cells and 10%, 30% or 50% RNA input. When naive CD8 T cells were sorted, they were gated as CD8+CD4-CCR7+CD45RA+. Bulk libraries came from a prior protocol with listed TCR primers. TCRdb re-derived calls from the PCR reads in MiXCR, one entry per CDR3 protein. The sample yields about 640,000 distinct CDR3 sequences, less than 20% seen once. Sequenced material: naive CD8+ T cells from blood, with Jurkat cell RNA spiked in. Indicated subset: FACS-sorted CD8+CD4-CCR7+CD45RA+ naive T cells. V and J are TRBV27 and TRBJ2-7, with 8 bases identical to TRBD1. The sequence was obtained from a human donor in good health. Some libraries in this study had Jurkat cell RNA spiked in. The CDR3 nucleotides are TGTGCCAGCAGTTCGGGACAGGAGTACGAGCAGTACTTC. It is translated as CASSSGQEYEQYF.